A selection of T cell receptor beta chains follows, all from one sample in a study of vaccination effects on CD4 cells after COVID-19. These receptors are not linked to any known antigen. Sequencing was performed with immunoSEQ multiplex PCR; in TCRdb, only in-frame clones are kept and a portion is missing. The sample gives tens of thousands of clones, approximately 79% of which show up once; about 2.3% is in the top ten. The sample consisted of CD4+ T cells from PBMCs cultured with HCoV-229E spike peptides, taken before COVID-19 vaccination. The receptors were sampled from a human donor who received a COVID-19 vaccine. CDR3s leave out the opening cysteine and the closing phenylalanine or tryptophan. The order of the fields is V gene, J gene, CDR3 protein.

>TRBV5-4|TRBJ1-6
ATSEGLSYNSPLH
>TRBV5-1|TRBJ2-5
ASSQGLAGGRETQY
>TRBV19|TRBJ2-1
ASSIGHPSEEQF
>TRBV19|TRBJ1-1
ASSINRNTEAF
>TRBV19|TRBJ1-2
AIRGQGNYGYT
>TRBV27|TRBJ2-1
ASSLWGSEQF
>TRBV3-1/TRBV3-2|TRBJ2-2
ASSQEGHRELF
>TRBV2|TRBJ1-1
ASSWDHTEAF
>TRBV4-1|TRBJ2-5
ASSQDAEIQETQY
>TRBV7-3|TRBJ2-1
ASSLSSATYNEQF
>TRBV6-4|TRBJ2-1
ASSEENLGNEQF
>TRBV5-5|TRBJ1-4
ASRGGATNEKLF
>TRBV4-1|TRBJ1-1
ASSQGVWQENTEAF
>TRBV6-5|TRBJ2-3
ASTRLAGEVYTQY
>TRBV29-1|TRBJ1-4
SVRQGREKLF
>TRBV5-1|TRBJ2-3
ASRNGGSTDTQY
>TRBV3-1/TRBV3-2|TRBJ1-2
ASSLGAAGYT
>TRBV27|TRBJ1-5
ASSPRGRGQINSNQPQH
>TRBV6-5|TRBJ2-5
ASSSLTGGQETQY
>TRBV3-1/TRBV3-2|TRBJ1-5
ASSQSLNQPQH
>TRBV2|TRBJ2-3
ASAGEDTQY
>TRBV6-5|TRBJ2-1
ASSRRGRDNEQF
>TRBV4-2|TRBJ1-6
ASSQDRGDSPLH
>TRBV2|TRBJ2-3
ASSYQPGSASTDTQY
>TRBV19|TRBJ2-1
ASSILGGYNEQF
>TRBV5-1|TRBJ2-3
ASSTDTQY
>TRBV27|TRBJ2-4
ASSGIRGLKNIQY
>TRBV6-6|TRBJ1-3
ASSLTGSNSGNTIY
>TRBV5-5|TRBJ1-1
ASSFTGNTEAF
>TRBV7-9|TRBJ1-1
ASTLTGNTEAF
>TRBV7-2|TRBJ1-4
ASSLQPGQGADKLF
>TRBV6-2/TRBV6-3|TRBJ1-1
ASSRPSGVKNEAF
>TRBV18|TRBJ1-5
ASSGSNQPQH
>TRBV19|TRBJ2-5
ASRKGLVNQETQY
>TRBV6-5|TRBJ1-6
ASRAGVDNSPLH
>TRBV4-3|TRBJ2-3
ASSQDTGADTQY
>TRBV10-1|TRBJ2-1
ASSEGTGTYNEQF
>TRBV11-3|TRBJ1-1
ASSLSGSNTEAF
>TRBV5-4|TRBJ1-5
ASSRDRGAQPQH
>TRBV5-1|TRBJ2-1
ASSLAAGSYNEQF
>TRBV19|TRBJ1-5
ASSPGQGRSNQPQH
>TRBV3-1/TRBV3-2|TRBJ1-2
ASSQGAVGYGYT
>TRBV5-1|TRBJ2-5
ASSLGGGETQY
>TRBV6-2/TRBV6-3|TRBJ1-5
ASSYGRGSNQPQH
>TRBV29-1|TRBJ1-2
SSSGQPYGYT
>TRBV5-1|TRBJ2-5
ASSPGQVATQETQY
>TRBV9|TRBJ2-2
ASNKGAKDTGELF
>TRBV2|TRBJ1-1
ASSERANLNTEAF
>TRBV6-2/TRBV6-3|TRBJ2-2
ASSYTGTHTGELF
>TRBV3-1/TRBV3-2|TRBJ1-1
ASRRGLNTEAF
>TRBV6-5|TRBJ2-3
ASRPGQGRTDTQY
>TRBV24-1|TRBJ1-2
ATSDLRGSYT